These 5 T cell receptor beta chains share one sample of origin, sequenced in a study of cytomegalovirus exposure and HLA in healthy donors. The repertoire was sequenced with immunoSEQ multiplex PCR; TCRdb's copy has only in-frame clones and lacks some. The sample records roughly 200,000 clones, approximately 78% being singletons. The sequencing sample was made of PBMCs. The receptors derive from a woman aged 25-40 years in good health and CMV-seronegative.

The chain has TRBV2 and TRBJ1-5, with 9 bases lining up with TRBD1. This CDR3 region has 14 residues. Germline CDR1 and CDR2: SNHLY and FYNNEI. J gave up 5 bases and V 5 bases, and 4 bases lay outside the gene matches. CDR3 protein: CASSRDRVDQPQHF. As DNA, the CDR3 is TGTGCCAGCAGTCGGGACAGGGTCGATCAGCCCCAGCATTTT.

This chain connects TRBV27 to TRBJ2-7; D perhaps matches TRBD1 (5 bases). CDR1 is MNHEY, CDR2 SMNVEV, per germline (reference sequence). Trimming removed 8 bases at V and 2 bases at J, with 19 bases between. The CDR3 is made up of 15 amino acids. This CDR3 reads CASSTSSGPTYEQYF. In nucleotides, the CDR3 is TGTGCCAGCTCCACATCCTCAGGGCCTACCTACGAGCAGTACTTC.

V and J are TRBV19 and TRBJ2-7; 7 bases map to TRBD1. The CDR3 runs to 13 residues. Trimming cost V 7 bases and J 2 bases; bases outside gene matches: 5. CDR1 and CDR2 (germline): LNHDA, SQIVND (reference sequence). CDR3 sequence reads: CASMGQTPYEQYF. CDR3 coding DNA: TGTGCCAGTATGGGACAGACCCCCTACGAGCAGTACTTC.

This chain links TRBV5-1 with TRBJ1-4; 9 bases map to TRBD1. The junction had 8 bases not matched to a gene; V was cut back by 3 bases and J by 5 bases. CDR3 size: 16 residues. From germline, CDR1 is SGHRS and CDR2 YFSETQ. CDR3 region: CASSSGQGRGNEKLFF. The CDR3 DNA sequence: TGCGCCAGCAGCTCGGGACAGGGTCGGGGGAATGAAAAACTGTTTTTT.

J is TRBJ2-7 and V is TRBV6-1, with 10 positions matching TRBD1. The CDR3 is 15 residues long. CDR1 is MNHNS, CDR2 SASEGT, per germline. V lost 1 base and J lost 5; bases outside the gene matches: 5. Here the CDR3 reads CASSEGDRGHHEQYF. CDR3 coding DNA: TGTGCCAGCAGTGAAGGGGACAGGGGCCACCACGAGCAGTACTTC.